The clone carrying this T cell receptor beta chain appeared once. As yet, its antigen is unknown. This sample stems from a study of Graves' ophthalmopathy and Graves' hyperthyroidism. General study findings and limits: The model flagged ophthalmopathy progression at more than 60% sensitivity and less than 75% specificity.

CDR3 regions of TCR beta were amplified from RNA transcripts. HTBI primers were used in a first-round RT-PCR, which preceded a second-round multiplex PCR. One entry per CDR3 protein, called by TCRdb with MiXCR from the multiplex PCR reads. This table holds approximately 700,000 distinct CDR3 sequences, 40% found once. V was cut by 2 bases and J by 2 bases, with 8 bases left in between. The germline CDR1 and CDR2 sequences are MNHEY and SVGAGI. The CDR3 is made up of 14 amino acids. The genes are TRBV6-5 and TRBJ2-3; tentative D call: TRBD1 (6 bases). Source material: peripheral blood. The sequence was collected from an adult man with Graves' ophthalmopathy. The CDR3 nucleotides read TGTGCCAGCAGTTACCGGGACAACACAGATACGCAGTATTTT. It translates to CASSYRDNTDTQYF.